The 6 T cell receptor beta chains in this list originate from one sample, sequenced in a study of response to subunit inactivated influenza vaccine. TCRdb reprocessed the RT-PCR reads with MiXCR, giving one entry per CDR3 protein. This sample has fewer than 550,000 distinct CDR3 sequences, with about 25% found just once. Sequencing used CD4+ T cells sorted from PBMCs, obtained more than 4 days after vaccination. Receptor source: a man aged 45-65 years who received an inactivated influenza vaccine.

This clonotype was seen at least ten times. The V call is TRBV5-1, the J call TRBJ2-7; a possible D gene is TRBD1 (6 bases). This CDR3 spans 15 amino acids. V lost 1 base, J lost 3 bases, and 14 bases lay in between. The V gene's germline CDR1 is SGHRS and CDR2 YFSETQ. The CDR3 DNA is TGCGCCAGCAGCTTGAGGGCAGGGGTACTCTACGAGCAGTACTTC. Protein product: CASSLRAGVLYEQYF. Based on the CDR3 plus reference TRBV5-1 and TRBJ2-7, the full variable domain is KAGVTQTPRYLIKTRGQQVTLSCSPISGHRSVSWYQQTPGQGLQFLFEYFSETQRNKGNFPGRFSGRQFSNSRSEMNVSTLELGDSALYLCASSLRAGVLYEQYFGPGTRLTVT.

This clonotype was recorded a few times. The chain carries TRBV6-2 or TRBV6-3 and TRBJ2-5, with D perhaps TRBD2 (6 bases). CDR1 MNHEY and CDR2 SVGEGT come from the germline V gene. V was trimmed by 2 bases and J by 7 bases, leaving 14 bases between them. The CDR3 is made up of 14 amino acids. The CDR3 region has the DNA TGTGCCAGCAGTTACAACTTAGCGGCGGGGACCCAGTACTTC. As protein: CASSYNLAAGTQYF.

The gene calls are TRBV6-5 and TRBJ2-7, with a possible D match to TRBD2 (5 bases). V was clipped by 3 bases and J by 3 bases, with 12 bases between them. In germline, CDR1 is MNHEY, CDR2 SVGAGI. The CDR3 length is 14 residues. CDR3 region: CASSYYVGSYEQYF. The CDR3 DNA reads TGTGCCAGCAGTTATTATGTGGGGAGCTACGAGCAGTACTTC.

This clonotype showed up just a few times. The J gene is TRBJ2-3, the V gene TRBV20-1; 9 bases fit TRBD1. CDR1 is DFQATT, CDR2 SNEGSKA, per germline (reference sequence). The CDR3 is 13 residues long. Trimming cost V 2 bases and J 4 bases; bases outside gene matches: 1. The CDR3 protein is CSARTGGPDTQYF. CDR3 DNA sequence: TGCAGTGCTAGAACAGGGGGCCCAGATACGCAGTATTTT.

Here the CDR3 reads CASSFIRTGGVRETQYF. The CDR3 DNA is TGTGCCAGCAGCTTTATAAGGACAGGGGGCGTTCGGGAGACCCAGTACTTC. The chain uses TRBV5-6 and TRBJ2-5; 11 bases match TRBD1. The ends lost 2 bases at V and 5 bases at J; junction bases unmatched: 11. The germline V gene encodes CDR1 SGHDT and CDR2 YYEEEE. The CDR3 runs to 17 residues.

This clonotype was found a few times. The V call is TRBV11-2, the J call TRBJ2-6; tentatively, D is TRBD1 or TRBD2 (5 bases each). Germline CDR1 is SGHAT and CDR2 is FQNNGV. Trimming took off 3 bases at V and 0 bases at J, with 9 bases between the two ends. This CDR3 contains 16 residues. The chain's CDR3 is CASSFGTASGANVLTF. CDR3 in DNA: TGTGCCAGCAGCTTTGGGACGGCCTCTGGGGCCAACGTCCTGACTTTC.